These T cell receptor beta chains were read from a single sample in a study of shared clonotypes between healthy human individuals. Produced via immunoSEQ multiplex PCR; TCRdb's table is partial and in-frame only. The sample has hundreds of thousands of clones, about 74% seen once; the top ten hold 1.5% to 2%. What was sequenced was memory CD4+ T cells sorted from blood. Receptors were obtained from a woman aged 25 to 39 in good health. Both conserved end residues are part of each CDR3. The order of the fields is J gene, D gene, V gene, clone size, CDR3 DNA, CDR3 protein. D genes are given only for firm matches. Clone size, where shown, is once, few, many, or a class for clones that have expanded.

J: TRBJ2-7; D: .; V: TRBV27; size: .; DNA: TGTGCCAGCAGTGGGAGGGGGGACTCCTACGAGCAGTACTTC; CDR3: CASSGRGDSYEQYF
J: TRBJ2-2; D: .; V: TRBV27; size: .; DNA: TGTGCCAGCAGTTTGAACACCGGGGAGCTGTTTTTT; CDR3: CASSLNTGELFF
J: TRBJ2-1; D: TRBD2; V: TRBV29-1; size: .; DNA: TGCAGCGTCCCGCCTAGCGGCAGAGCCTACAATGAGCAGTTCTTC; CDR3: CSVPPSGRAYNEQFF
J: TRBJ1-4; D: .; V: TRBV19; size: many; DNA: TGTGCCAGTAACACGGGACAAGGGGTAACAACTAATGAAAAACTGTTTTTT; CDR3: CASNTGQGVTTNEKLFF
J: TRBJ1-2; D: .; V: TRBV27; size: .; DNA: TGTGCCAGCAGTTTATGGGGGGATTCTAACTATGGCTACACCTTC; CDR3: CASSLWGDSNYGYTF
J: TRBJ1-3; D: .; V: TRBV7-6; size: .; DNA: TGTGCCAGCAGCTTAAAGGCAGGTCAATCTGGAAACACCATATATTTT; CDR3: CASSLKAGQSGNTIYF
J: TRBJ2-7; D: TRBD2; V: TRBV10-3; size: .; DNA: TGTGCCAGCAGGCGTTCCGGGACTAGCGGGACCACCTCCTACGAGCAGTACTTC; CDR3: CASRRSGTSGTTSYEQYF
J: TRBJ2-7; D: TRBD2; V: TRBV9; size: .; DNA: TGTGCCAGCAGCCCCGGACATCGACTAGCGGGAGGGCCGCGGGAGCAGTACTTC; CDR3: CASSPGHRLAGGPREQYF
J: TRBJ1-3; D: .; V: TRBV7-8; size: few; DNA: TGTGCCAGCAGCTTAGTTCAATACTTGAACTCTGGAAACACCATATATTTT; CDR3: CASSLVQYLNSGNTIYF
J: TRBJ2-1; D: TRBD2; V: TRBV12-5; size: .; DNA: TGTGCTAGTGGTTTGGGGGGTCGAGGGGTCTCTAGCGGGAGTAGTGATGAGCAGTTCTTC; CDR3: CASGLGGRGVSSGSSDEQFF
J: TRBJ2-3; D: TRBD2; V: TRBV2; size: .; DNA: TGTGCCAGCAGCCCTACTAGCGGGAGGATACCAGATACGCAGTATTTT; CDR3: CASSPTSGRIPDTQYF
J: TRBJ2-2; D: TRBD1; V: TRBV10-2; size: .; DNA: TGCGCCAGCAGCCTACAGGGGTACACCGGGGAGCTGTTTTTT; CDR3: CASSLQGYTGELFF
J: TRBJ2-3; D: TRBD1; V: TRBV2; size: .; DNA: TGTGCCAGCAGTTGGGACAGCCACACAGATACGCAGTATTTT; CDR3: CASSWDSHTDTQYF
J: TRBJ1-2; D: TRBD1; V: TRBV10-3; size: .; DNA: TGTGCCATCAGTGACCAGGGGGCTAACTATGGCTACACCTTC; CDR3: CAISDQGANYGYTF
J: TRBJ2-3; D: TRBD2; V: TRBV5-1; size: few; DNA: TGCGCCAGCAGGAGAGGACTAGCGGGAGTGTCCACAGATACGCAGTATTTT; CDR3: CASRRGLAGVSTDTQYF
J: TRBJ1-4; D: TRBD1; V: TRBV5-8; size: once; DNA: TGTGCCAGCAGCTTTAAGGGACAGGGTAATGAAAAACTGTTTTTT; CDR3: CASSFKGQGNEKLFF
J: TRBJ1-6; D: TRBD1; V: TRBV2; size: few; DNA: TGTGCCAGCAGGGGACAGGGGCATTCACCCCTCCACTTT; CDR3: CASRGQGHSPLHF
J: TRBJ2-2; D: .; V: TRBV28; size: .; DNA: TGTGCCAGCAGTCCGGACAGAAACACCGGGGAGCTGTTTTTT; CDR3: CASSPDRNTGELFF
J: TRBJ2-3; D: .; V: TRBV11-2; size: .; DNA: TGTGCCAGCAGCTTAGGGGCGGGACCAAGGGGAGATACGCAGTATTTT; CDR3: CASSLGAGPRGDTQYF
J: TRBJ1-1; D: .; V: TRBV7-2; size: .; DNA: TGTGCCAGCAGCTTAGGCCGACGGACAGAAGCTTTCTTT; CDR3: CASSLGRRTEAFF
J: TRBJ2-6; D: .; V: TRBV9; size: .; DNA: TGTGCCAGCAGCATCCTGTACGGGGCCAACGTCCTGACTTTC; CDR3: CASSILYGANVLTF
J: TRBJ1-2; D: .; V: TRBV7-9; size: .; DNA: TGTGCCAGCAGCGGGGAGCCGACTTCTTTCACCTTC; CDR3: CASSGEPTSFTF
J: TRBJ2-7; D: .; V: TRBV13; size: .; DNA: TGTGCCAGCAGCCCGTTTGAGTGGCCAAAACTGGGGGAGCAGTACTTC; CDR3: CASSPFEWPKLGEQYF
J: TRBJ2-1; D: TRBD1; V: TRBV6-4; size: many; DNA: TGTGCCAGCAGTCGAGGGACAGGGGAATACAATGAGCAGTTCTTC; CDR3: CASSRGTGEYNEQFF
J: TRBJ2-7; D: .; V: TRBV21-1; size: many; DNA: TGTGCCAGCAGCGCCGGGGACGAGCAGTACTTC; CDR3: CASSAGDEQYF
J: TRBJ1-2; D: TRBD1; V: TRBV19; size: .; DNA: TGTGCCAGTAGGACCGTAGGGACAGGAAACCTGGCTTATGGCTACACCTTC; CDR3: CASRTVGTGNLAYGYTF
J: TRBJ2-1; D: TRBD2; V: TRBV10-3; size: few; DNA: TGTGCCATTCAGCGGGAAAACAATGAGCAGTTCTTC; CDR3: CAIQRENNEQFF
J: TRBJ1-1; D: .; V: TRBV30; size: .; DNA: TGTGCCTGGTGTAAAACTTTGAACACTGAAGCTTTCTTT; CDR3: CAWCKTLNTEAFF
J: TRBJ2-3; D: .; V: TRBV27; size: .; DNA: TGTGCCAGCCGGGACACCTGGGCAGATACGCAGTATTTT; CDR3: CASRDTWADTQYF
J: TRBJ2-5; D: .; V: TRBV5-1; size: once; DNA: TGCGCCAGCAGCTACGGGTCGACGGAGGAGACCCAGTACTTC; CDR3: CASSYGSTEETQYF
J: TRBJ2-1; D: .; V: TRBV28; size: .; DNA: TGTGCCAGCAGTTTACGAAGTGAGCAGTTCTTC; CDR3: CASSLRSEQFF
J: TRBJ2-3; D: TRBD2; V: TRBV9; size: .; DNA: TGTGCCAGCAGTACTAGCGGGGCGGGAGATACGCAGTATTTT; CDR3: CASSTSGAGDTQYF
J: TRBJ2-7; D: .; V: TRBV5-1; size: .; DNA: TGCGCCAGCAGCTTGGAATGGGCGGGCCCCTACGAGCAGTACTTC; CDR3: CASSLEWAGPYEQYF
J: TRBJ1-2; D: .; V: TRBV7-9; size: .; DNA: TGTGCCAGCAGCCGCGGCGGCCAAAACTATGGCTACACCTTC; CDR3: CASSRGGQNYGYTF
J: TRBJ2-2; D: .; V: TRBV25-1; size: .; DNA: TGTGCCAGCAGTGAAATCGGTAGCTGGAACACCGGGGAGCTGTTTTTT; CDR3: CASSEIGSWNTGELFF
J: TRBJ2-7; D: .; V: TRBV28; size: .; DNA: TGTGCCAGCACCCCCAAGGCGGATAGTAGGGCCTACGAGCAGTACTTC; CDR3: CASTPKADSRAYEQYF
J: TRBJ1-5; D: .; V: TRBV19; size: .; DNA: TGTGCCAGTAGTATTGAAGCAGGAATGAACCAGCCCCAGCATTTT; CDR3: CASSIEAGMNQPQHF
J: TRBJ1-1; D: .; V: TRBV29-1; size: .; DNA: TGCAGCGGCGGACAGACGAACACTGAAGCTTTCTTT; CDR3: CSGGQTNTEAFF
J: TRBJ1-3; D: .; V: TRBV5-1; size: few; DNA: TGCGCCAGCAGCTTAGGGACACAAGGAAACACCATATATTTT; CDR3: CASSLGTQGNTIYF
J: TRBJ2-5; D: .; V: TRBV11-2; size: once; DNA: TGTGCCAGCAGTGTTGCTAGCGCGAGCGGGGAGACCCAGTACTTC; CDR3: CASSVASASGETQYF
J: TRBJ2-2; D: .; V: TRBV11-2; size: .; DNA: TGTGCCAGCAGAAGGACAGCAAACCGAGAGCTGTTTTTT; CDR3: CASRRTANRELFF
J: TRBJ2-1; D: TRBD2; V: TRBV5-1; size: once; DNA: TGCGCCAGCAGCTTGGCGCTAGCGGGAGTTGATGAGCAGTTCTTC; CDR3: CASSLALAGVDEQFF
J: TRBJ2-7; D: TRBD1; V: TRBV28; size: .; DNA: TGTGCCAGCAGCCGGACCGGGACAGGGGGGTACGAGCAGTACTTC; CDR3: CASSRTGTGGYEQYF
J: TRBJ2-3; D: TRBD1; V: TRBV7-2; size: .; DNA: TGTGCCAGCAGCTTAGCCACAGGGGCCACAGATACGCAGTATTTT; CDR3: CASSLATGATDTQYF
J: TRBJ2-1; D: .; V: TRBV7-3; size: .; DNA: TGTGCCAGCAGCCCTGTGCGCAGCGGTCCGAATGAGCAGTTCTTC; CDR3: CASSPVRSGPNEQFF
J: TRBJ1-3; D: .; V: TRBV19; size: .; DNA: TGTGCCAGTAGCGCAGGGAACTCTGGAAACACCATATATTTT; CDR3: CASSAGNSGNTIYF
J: TRBJ1-5; D: .; V: TRBV4-1; size: once; DNA: TGCGCCAGCAGCCAAGAGGGGATCGGACATAGCAATCAGCCCCAGCATTTT; CDR3: CASSQEGIGHSNQPQHF
J: TRBJ2-7; D: .; V: TRBV28; size: .; DNA: TGTGCCAGCAGGTCACAGGGTTACGAGCAGTACTTC; CDR3: CASRSQGYEQYF
J: TRBJ2-7; D: .; V: TRBV5-1; size: .; DNA: TGCGCCAGCAGCCCCCGAAAGATTCCCTACGAGCAGTACTTC; CDR3: CASSPRKIPYEQYF
J: TRBJ2-1; D: .; V: TRBV19; size: .; DNA: TGTGCCAGTACCGGGACGACGTACAATGAGCAGTTCTTC; CDR3: CASTGTTYNEQFF
J: TRBJ2-6; D: TRBD1; V: TRBV5-1; size: .; DNA: TGCGCCAGCAGCCCGGAGGGACAGGGGGCTCCTGGGGCCAACGTCCTGACTTTC; CDR3: CASSPEGQGAPGANVLTF
J: TRBJ2-5; D: .; V: TRBV23-1; size: .; DNA: TGCGCCAGCAGTCATCGGCAAGGGTTTTTTTGGGAGACCCAGTACTTC; CDR3: CASSHRQGFFWETQYF
J: TRBJ2-5; D: .; V: TRBV11-2; size: .; DNA: TGTGCCAGCAGCTTAGGAACGGGGGAGACCCAGTACTTC; CDR3: CASSLGTGETQYF